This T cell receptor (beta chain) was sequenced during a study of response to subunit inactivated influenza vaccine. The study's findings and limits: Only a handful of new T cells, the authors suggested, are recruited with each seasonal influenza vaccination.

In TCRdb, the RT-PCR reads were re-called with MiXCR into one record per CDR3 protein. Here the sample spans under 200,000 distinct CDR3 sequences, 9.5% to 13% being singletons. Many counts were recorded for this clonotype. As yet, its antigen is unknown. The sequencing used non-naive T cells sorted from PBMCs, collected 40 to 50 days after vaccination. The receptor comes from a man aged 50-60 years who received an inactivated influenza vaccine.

The CDR3, as DNA: TGTGCCAGCAGTTTCCGACCGGGACAGGGGGGGTACGAGCAGTACTTC. Residues: CASSFRPGQGGYEQYF. The rearrangement joins TRBV27 to TRBJ2-7; 11 positions match TRBD1. In germline, CDR1 is MNHEY, CDR2 SMNVEV (reference sequence). The CDR3 totals 16 residues. With V trimmed by 3 bases and J by 4 bases, 8 bases remained unmatched.